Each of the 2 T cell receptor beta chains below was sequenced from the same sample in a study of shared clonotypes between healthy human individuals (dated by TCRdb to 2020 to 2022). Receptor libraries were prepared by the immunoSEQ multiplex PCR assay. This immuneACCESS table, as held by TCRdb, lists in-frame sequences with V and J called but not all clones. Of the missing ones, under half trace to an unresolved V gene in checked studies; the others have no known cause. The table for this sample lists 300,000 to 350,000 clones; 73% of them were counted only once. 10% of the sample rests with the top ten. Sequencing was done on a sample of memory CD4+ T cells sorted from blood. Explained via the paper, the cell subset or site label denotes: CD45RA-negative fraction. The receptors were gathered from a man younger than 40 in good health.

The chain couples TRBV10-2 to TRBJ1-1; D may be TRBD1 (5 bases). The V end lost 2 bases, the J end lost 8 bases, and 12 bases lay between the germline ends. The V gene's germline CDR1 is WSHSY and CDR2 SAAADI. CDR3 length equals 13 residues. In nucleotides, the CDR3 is TGCGCCAGCAGTGAGAGCAGGGTTCGAGAAGCTTTCTTT. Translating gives CASSESRVREAFF.

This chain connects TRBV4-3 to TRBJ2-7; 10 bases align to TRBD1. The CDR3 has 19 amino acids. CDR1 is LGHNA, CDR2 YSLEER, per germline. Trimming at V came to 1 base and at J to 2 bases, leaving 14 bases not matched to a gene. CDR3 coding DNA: TGCGCCAGCAGCCAAGCGGTGGGGACAGGGGTAAATATCCCCTACGAGCAGTACTTC. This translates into CASSQAVGTGVNIPYEQYF.